This T cell receptor beta chain was identified during a study of PD-1 blockade in classical Hodgkin lymphoma. General study results and limits: Complete responders showed a baseline diversity that resembled the diversity of newly diagnosed patients. Repertoire difference causes, possibly disease activity or prior therapy, remain undefined. The CD4+ diversity rise by C4D1 was clearest in complete responders.

Note on this clone: Its target is not known.

All patients experienced relapse after autologous stem cell transplantation, and brentuximab vedotin exposure was variable. The CDR3 consists of 14 residues. Per germline, CDR1 KGHSH and CDR2 LQKENI. The V gene end was trimmed by 7 bases and the J gene end by 8 bases; junction bases not matched to a gene: 14. TCRdb's copy holds only in-frame clones and misses some; the assay was immunoSEQ multiplex PCR. The repertoire holds 57,000 or so clones, with 88% as singletons. The sample in question was peripheral blood mononuclear cells (PBMCs), obtained at baseline. The source is a human donor with classical Hodgkin lymphoma. This chain joins TRBV18 and TRBJ2-7, with 7 positions matching TRBD1. In DNA, the CDR3 is TGTGCCAGCTTAAGGGGAGACAGGGTATCGAAGCAGTACTTC. Its translation is CASLRGDRVSKQYF.